Listed here are 32 T cell receptor beta chains from one sample, sequenced in a study of cytomegalovirus exposure and HLA in healthy donors. The PCR employed 60 Vbeta primers together with 13 Jbeta primers. Some clones are missing from TCRdb's copy, which holds only in-frame ones; the method was immunoSEQ multiplex PCR. The sample has roughly 180,000 clones, approximately 79% seen once; the top ten hold over 13%. The specimen sequenced was PBMCs. These receptor sequences come from a man aged 45-65 years in good health and CMV-seropositive.

The CDR3 is CASSVVGQGAGRTQYF. CDR3 in DNA: TGTGCCAGCAGCGTAGTAGGACAGGGCGCGGGGAGGACGCAGTATTTT. The J gene is TRBJ2-3, the V gene TRBV9; TRBD1 aligns across 8 bases. The J segment lost 9 bases and the V segment lost 0 bases, leaving 12 bases of the junction unmatched. The CDR3 has 16 amino acids. Germline assignment: CDR1 SGDLS and CDR2 YYNGEE.

This clone counts as large. The chain uses TRBV5-6 and TRBJ2-1; TRBD2 matches 11 bases. Germline V gene sequence: CDR1 SGHDT, CDR2 YYEEEE. The CDR3 covers 15 residues. Germline trimming cut 2 bases from V and 8 bases from J; bases unmatched to any gene: 6. The CDR3 DNA follows: TGTGCCAGCAGCTTTCCTAGCGGGGGGAGATATGAGCAGTTCTTC. It translates to CASSFPSGGRYEQFF.

This chain uses TRBV5-1 with TRBJ1-2; 12 bases line up with TRBD1. The ends lost 4 bases at V and 6 bases at J; junction bases unmatched: 10. This CDR3 is 16 amino acids long. In germline, CDR1 is SGHRS, CDR2 YFSETQ. In DNA, the CDR3 is TGCGCCAGCAGCGAATCGGGACAGGGGGCTTCGGATGGCTACACCTTC. Its protein product is CASSESGQGASDGYTF.

This clone has just a few counts. The chain recombines TRBV2 with TRBJ2-1; possible D gene TRBD2, 6 bases. V shed 5 bases and J shed 0 bases, with 14 bases lying between them. Germline V lookup: CDR1 SNHLY, CDR2 FYNNEI. The CDR3 covers 16 residues. The DNA for the CDR3 is TGTGCCAGCAGTCTCGGAGCGGGCCACTCCTACAATGAGCAGTTCTTC. Its translation: CASSLGAGHSYNEQFF.

The chain combines TRBV7-8 with TRBJ2-5; a possible D gene is TRBD2 (5 bases). Germline CDR1 and CDR2: SGHVS and FQNEAQ. The germline V and J ends were trimmed by 3 bases and 1 base, with 12 bases remaining between them. The CDR3 length is 15 residues. CDR3 protein: CASSFNRLPQETQYF. In nucleotides, the CDR3 is TGTGCCAGCAGCTTTAATCGACTACCCCAAGAGACCCAGTACTTC.

The count of this clone is one. The gene calls are TRBV7-2 and TRBJ1-6; D is perhaps TRBD1 (6 bases). Per the germline V gene, CDR1 is SGHTA and CDR2 is FQGNSA. The length of the CDR3 is 19 residues. Trimming took off 3 bases at V and 5 bases at J, with 23 bases between the two ends. This CDR3 reads CASSFSMGALIYNNSPLHF. CDR3 bases: TGTGCCAGCAGCTTCTCGATGGGGGCCCTCATATACAATAATTCACCCCTCCACTTT.

CDR3 coding DNA: TGTGCCAGCAGCGTAGGCGGGGCTAGCACAGATACGCAGTATTTT. Amino acid sequence: CASSVGGASTDTQYF. V is TRBV9 and J is TRBJ2-3, with D possibly matching TRBD2 (6 bases). CDR1 is SGDLS and CDR2 is YYNGEE in the germline V gene. The CDR3 totals 15 residues. Deletions cut 0 bases from V and 0 bases from J, with 8 bases between.

This clone was seen once. The chain employs TRBV4-1 and TRBJ2-3; weak D call: TRBD1 (5 bases). V lost 0 bases and J 4 bases, leaving 14 bases between the germline ends. This CDR3 contains 16 residues. Germline lookup yields CDR1 MGHRA and CDR2 YSYEKL. CDR3 nucleotides: TGCGCCAGCAGCCAAGAACAGGTTCTAAGGTCAGATACGCAGTATTTT. Protein: CASSQEQVLRSDTQYF.

This clone was recorded a few times. The J gene is TRBJ1-1, the V gene TRBV10-3; D might be TRBD1 (6 bases). This CDR3 has 17 residues. Germline CDR1 and CDR2: ENHRY and SYGVKD. Trimming removed 5 bases at V and 0 bases at J, with 19 bases between. The CDR3 protein is CAISQQGRTRMNTEAFF. The CDR3 DNA reads as TGTGCCATCAGTCAACAGGGACGGACGAGGATGAACACTGAAGCTTTCTTT.

A single count supports this clone. The V gene is TRBV2, the J gene TRBJ1-1; 7 bases align to TRBD1. This CDR3 has 16 amino acids. The germline V gene has CDR1 SNHLY and CDR2 FYNNEI. J was trimmed by 1 base and V by 4 bases; bases with no gene match: 9. The CDR3 coding sequence is TGTGCCAGCAGTGCCCCCAGACAGGGTCCGAACACTGAAGCTTTCTTT. Translating gives CASSAPRQGPNTEAFF. Variable domain in full (rest from reference TRBV2 and TRBJ1-1): EPEVTQTPSHQVTQMGQEVILRCVPISNHLYFYWYRQILGQKVEFLVSFYNNEISEKSEIFDDQFSVERPDGSNFTLKIRSTKLEDSAMYFCASSAPRQGPNTEAFFGQGTRLTVV.

This clone has only a few counts. The chain couples TRBV5-1 to TRBJ1-1, with D perhaps matching TRBD1 (6 bases). CDR3 length: 15 residues. The germline V gene has CDR1 SGHRS and CDR2 YFSETQ. The germline V and J ends were trimmed by 0 bases and 1 base, with 10 bases remaining between them. CDR3 sequence (DNA): TGCGCCAGCAGCTTGGTGGCAGGGGCGAACACTGAAGCTTTCTTT. This encodes CASSLVAGANTEAFF.

The chain recombines TRBV27 with TRBJ1-5, with D maybe TRBD1 (5 bases). V was clipped by 7 bases and J by 0 bases, with 16 bases between them. There are 16 residues in the CDR3. Germline loops: CDR1 MNHEY, CDR2 SMNVEV (reference sequence). For the CDR3, the DNA is TGTGCCAGCACCCTCTCGGGGGAAGATAGCAATCAGCCCCAGCATTTT. Amino acid sequence: CASTLSGEDSNQPQHF.

The V gene is TRBV28, the J gene TRBJ1-5; a possible D gene is TRBD1 (5 bases). Germline-derived CDR1 and CDR2 are MDHEN and SYDVKM. The CDR3 covers 15 residues. Trimming took off 2 bases at V and 2 bases at J, with 10 bases between the two ends. The CDR3 coding sequence is TGTGCCAGCAGTTTAGATGGGGCCCGCAATCAGCCCCAGCATTTT. Its translation: CASSLDGARNQPQHF.

The chain has TRBV7-9 and TRBJ2-3; no reliable D call. Germline V CDR1 and CDR2: SEHNR, FQNEAQ (reference sequence). This CDR3 comprises 11 residues. V was shortened by 5 bases and J by 6 bases, with 6 bases between the two germline ends. The CDR3 region is CASSLQDTQYF. Here the CDR3 DNA reads TGTGCCAGCAGCCTCCAGGATACGCAGTATTTT.

The chain links TRBV11-1 to TRBJ1-1, with unresolved D. Trimming cost V 3 bases and J 0 bases, with 17 bases left between them. Germline loops: CDR1 SGHAT, CDR2 FQDESV (reference sequence). The CDR3 extends over 17 amino acids. The CDR3 here is CASSLWSSAGVNTEAFF. CDR3 sequence (DNA): TGTGCCAGCAGCTTGTGGAGTTCAGCCGGGGTGAACACTGAAGCTTTCTTT. Full variable domain (rest looked up from reference TRBV11-1 and TRBJ1-1): EAEVAQSPRYKITEKSQAVAFWCDPISGHATLYWYRQILGQGPELLVQFQDESVVDDSQLPKDRFSAERLKGVDSTLKIQPAELGDSAMYLCASSLWSSAGVNTEAFFGQGTRLTVV.

This chain joins TRBV18 and TRBJ2-3, with 12 bases identical to TRBD2. Trimming at V came to 4 bases and at J to 4 bases, leaving 6 bases not matched to a gene. The germline gives CDR1 KGHSH, CDR2 LQKENI. The CDR3 has 16 amino acids. The CDR3 sequence is CASSLSGTSGPDTQYF. The CDR3 DNA reads TGTGCCAGCTCACTGAGCGGGACTAGCGGGCCAGATACGCAGTATTTT.

The genes are TRBV9 and TRBJ1-6; D unclear. The V end lost 0 bases, the J end lost 6 bases, and 4 bases lay between the germline ends. The germline CDR1 and CDR2 sequences are SGDLS and YYNGEE. This CDR3 is built from 13 residues. CDR3 region: CASSVGSNSPLHF. CDR3 DNA sequence: TGTGCCAGCAGCGTAGGGAGTAATTCACCCCTCCACTTT.

This chain uses TRBV2 with TRBJ2-5; 15 bases match TRBD2. The end of the DNA is better explained by TRBJ2-7, so the J call may be wrong. This CDR3 region has 19 residues. Germline loops: CDR1 SNHLY, CDR2 FYNNEI. As DNA, the CDR3 is TGTGCCAGCAGTGAACCCGGACTAGCGGGGGGGCACGACTCCTACGAGCAGTACTTC. It translates to CASSEPGLAGGHDSYEQYF.

V is TRBV19 and J is TRBJ2-7; possibly TRBD1 for D (6 bases). The CDR3 length is 13 residues. In germline, CDR1 is LNHDA, CDR2 SQIVND (reference sequence). Trimming removed 5 bases at V and 1 base at J, with 9 bases between. CDR3 sequence: CASSDGTSYEQYF. The CDR3 nucleotides are TGTGCCAGTAGTGACGGGACATCCTACGAGCAGTACTTC.

The CDR3 DNA follows: TGTGCCAGCAGTTTATGGGCAGTTCACGAGCAGTACTTC. Its protein product is CASSLWAVHEQYF. This rearrangement joins TRBV28 to TRBJ2-7; D is unresolved. Germline CDR1 MDHEN, CDR2 SYDVKM. This CDR3 contains 13 residues. V lost 0 bases to trimming and J lost 5 bases, with 8 bases between them.

Details on this clone: This sample also contains other DNA sequences that code for the same CDR3. The CDR3 spells CASSSGQGGNQPQHF. The CDR3 DNA sequence: TGTGCCAGCAGTTCCGGACAGGGAGGTAATCAGCCCCAGCATTTT. The genes are TRBV6-5 and TRBJ1-5, with 8 bases fitting TRBD1. This CDR3 contains 15 residues. Per the germline V gene, CDR1 is MNHEY and CDR2 is SVGAGI. The J segment lost 4 bases and the V segment lost 4 bases, leaving 6 bases of the junction unmatched.

The chain recombines TRBV29-1 with TRBJ2-2, with 7 bases matching TRBD1. This CDR3 has 14 residues. V dropped 4 bases and J dropped 4; count of bases not matched to a gene: 6. Germline V gene sequence: CDR1 SQVTM, CDR2 ANQGSEA. CDR3 sequence reads: CSVAWDSGTGELFF. The DNA of the CDR3 is TGCAGCGTTGCGTGGGACAGCGGCACCGGGGAGCTGTTTTTT.

The chain combines TRBV4-3 with TRBJ2-1; possible D gene TRBD2, 5 bases. The CDR3 is made up of 17 amino acids. Deletions cut 0 bases from V and 3 bases from J, with 15 bases between. Germline V gene sequence: CDR1 LGHNA, CDR2 YSLEER. CDR3 DNA sequence: TGCGCCAGCAGCCAAGAACGGTCGGACGGGGTCTACAATGAGCAGTTCTTC. Translating it yields CASSQERSDGVYNEQFF.

The rearrangement links TRBV27 to TRBJ2-7; 8 bases are a match to TRBD2. The CDR3 contains 14 residues. The V gene's germline CDR1 is MNHEY and CDR2 SMNVEV (reference sequence). V trimming: 8 bases; J trimming: 3 bases; junction bases outside the gene matches: 9. The CDR3 protein is CASHHGAGGYEQYF. CDR3 nucleotides: TGTGCCAGCCATCATGGCGCGGGGGGCTACGAGCAGTACTTC.

The chain uses TRBV6-1 and TRBJ1-5; D is unclear. Trimming stripped 7 bases from V and 1 base from J, with 8 bases between. The CDR3 is 13 residues long. Germline V gene lookup returns CDR1 MNHNS and CDR2 SASEGT. In nucleotides, the CDR3 is TGTGCCAGCATGTGGCAAAGCAATCAGCCCCAGCATTTT. Residues: CASMWQSNQPQHF.

CDR3 DNA: TGTGCCAGCAGTCGGGCAGGGGACTATGGCTACACCTTC. This encodes CASSRAGDYGYTF. This chain connects TRBV4-2 to TRBJ1-2; D may be TRBD1 (6 bases). Germline CDR1 LGHNA, CDR2 YNFKEQ. This CDR3 is 13 amino acids long. The V and J ends lost 6 bases and 3 bases respectively, with 11 bases between them.

The chain has TRBV4-1 and TRBJ2-2; 8 bases are shared with TRBD1. The CDR3 has 16 amino acids. Germline CDR1 MGHRA, CDR2 YSYEKL. V dropped 6 bases and J dropped 4; count of bases not matched to a gene: 10. The CDR3 nucleotides read TGCGCCAGCAGTCAGAGACAGGGGCAGGCCACCGGGGAGCTGTTTTTT. This gives the protein CASSQRQGQATGELFF.

The chain is built from TRBV6-6 and TRBJ1-1; D call uncertain. Trimming stripped 6 bases from V and 0 bases from J, with 11 bases between. The germline gives CDR1 MNHNY, CDR2 SVGAGI (reference sequence). This CDR3 is built from 14 residues. CDR3 DNA sequence: TGTGCCAGCAGCACCACCCTAGTGAACACTGAAGCTTTCTTT. The encoded protein is CASSTTLVNTEAFF.

This clone was counted once. The chain couples TRBV7-9 to TRBJ2-3, with D possibly being TRBD1 (5 bases). Trimming removed 2 bases at V and 1 base at J, with 13 bases between. This CDR3 region has 16 residues. CDR1 is SEHNR and CDR2 is FQNEAQ in the germline V gene (reference sequence). CDR3: CASSLRGLGGTDTQYF. The CDR3 DNA is TGTGCCAGCAGCTTAAGGGGTTTGGGTGGCACAGATACGCAGTATTTT.

This clone was counted only a few times. The chain couples TRBV7-2 to TRBJ2-7, with D perhaps matching TRBD1 (5 bases). The germline V and J ends were trimmed by 3 bases and 1 base, with 13 bases remaining between them. CDR1 and CDR2 from the germline V gene are SGHTA and FQGNSA. The CDR3 is 15 residues long. The CDR3 DNA reads TGTGCCAGCAGCTTGGTACAGCAGGGATCCTACGAGCAGTACTTC. Amino acid sequence: CASSLVQQGSYEQYF.

This chain joins TRBV18 and TRBJ2-7; D might be TRBD1 (6 bases). V was clipped by 0 bases and J by 5 bases, with 17 bases between them. CDR1 is KGHSH, CDR2 LQKENI, per germline. The CDR3 has 16 residues. The CDR3 nucleotides read TGTGCCAGCTCACCACCCTCCCCCACAGGGCTCAACGAGCAGTACTTC. It translates to CASSPPSPTGLNEQYF.

Note on this clone: In the same sample, other DNA sequences code for this CDR3. The chain is built from TRBV11-2 and TRBJ1-5; D perhaps matches TRBD1 (6 bases). From germline, CDR1 is SGHAT and CDR2 FQNNGV. This CDR3 is built from 13 residues. V lost 2 bases, J lost 4 bases, and 6 bases lay in between. The CDR3 sequence: CASSLQGNQPQHF. In DNA, the CDR3 is TGTGCCAGCAGCTTACAGGGGAATCAGCCCCAGCATTTT.